The clone carrying this T cell receptor (beta chain) has a single count. The antigen remains unidentified. The CDR3 sequence is 14 residues long. The germline CDR1 and CDR2 sequences are SGHNT and YYREEE (reference sequence). Trimming stripped 4 bases from V and 4 bases from J, with 15 bases between. This sample is drawn from a study of identifying expanded T cells in peripheral blood. Study outcomes and limitations: Across healthy donors, higher total template counts meant significantly greater roughly two-week count variance. Over about two and four weeks, about 15 and 18 clones changed, versus approximately 1.2 between replicates.

No infections or other immune events were documented during collection. The method was immunoSEQ multiplex PCR; TCRdb's version includes in-frame clones alone and lacks a portion of them. The profile shows about 86,000 clones, approximately 85% of them singletons. The chain recombines TRBV5-4 with TRBJ2-7; D unclear. The sample comprised blood. The sequence came from a person between 18 and 69 years old in good health. CDR3 nucleotides: TGTGCCAGCAGCACGTTAAAAAATGCTTACGAGCAGTACTTC. Protein: CASSTLKNAYEQYF. Drawing the rest from reference TRBV5-4 and TRBJ2-7, the complete variable domain is ETGVTQSPTHLIKTRGQQVTLRCSSQSGHNTVSWYQQALGQGPQFIFQYYREEENGRGNFPPRFSGLQFPNYSSELNVNALELDDSALYLCASSTLKNAYEQYFGPGTRLTVT.